The clone carrying this TCR beta chain was counted between two and nine times. The CDR3 extends over 13 amino acids. Trimming stripped 5 bases from V and 7 bases from J, with 14 bases between. The sample is drawn from a study of blood T cells in healthy people across ages. Combining a sample-barcoded 5' primer with a J-beta primer mix, a second PCR ran for about 7 to 12 cycles. All cDNA molecules were each tagged by a template-switch adaptor with 12 random nucleotides. TCRdb reprocessed the 5' RACE reads with MiXCR, giving one entry per CDR3 protein. This table holds about 1.5 million distinct CDR3 sequences, 42% found once.

Sequencing used blood. J is TRBJ1-2 and V is TRBV12-3 or TRBV12-4, with D possibly matching TRBD1 (6 bases). This TCR was sampled from a woman in her late teens or twenties in good health. The DNA of the CDR3 is TGTGCCAGCAGTATCCCAGGGGCCGCTGGCTACACCTTC. It specifies CASSIPGAAGYTF.